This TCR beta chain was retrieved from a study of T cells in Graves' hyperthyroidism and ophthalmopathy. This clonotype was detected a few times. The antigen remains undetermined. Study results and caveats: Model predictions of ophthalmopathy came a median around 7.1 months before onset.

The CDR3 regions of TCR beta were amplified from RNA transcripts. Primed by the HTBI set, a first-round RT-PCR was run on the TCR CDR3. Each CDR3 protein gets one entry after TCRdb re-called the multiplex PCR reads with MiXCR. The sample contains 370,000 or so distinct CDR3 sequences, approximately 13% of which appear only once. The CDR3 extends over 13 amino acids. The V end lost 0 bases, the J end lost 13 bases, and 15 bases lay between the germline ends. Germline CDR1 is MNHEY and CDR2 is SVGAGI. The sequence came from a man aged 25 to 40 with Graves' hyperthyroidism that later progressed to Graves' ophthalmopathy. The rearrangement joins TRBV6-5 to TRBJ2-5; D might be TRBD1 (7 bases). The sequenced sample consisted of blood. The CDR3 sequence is CASSYSTRGGWYF. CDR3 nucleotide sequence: TGTGCCAGCAGTTACTCGACTAGAGGGGGCTGGTACTTC.